Each of the 8 T cell receptor beta chains below was sequenced from the same sample in a study of cytomegalovirus exposure and HLA in healthy donors. PCR was performed using 60 Vbeta and 13 Jbeta primers. The data were produced by immunoSEQ multiplex PCR, yet TCRdb's version contains in-frame clones alone and is incomplete. This sample carries around 200,000 clones, about 83% of them seen once, and the ten largest clones take roughly a sixth. Input material: PBMCs. The receptors were sampled from a man aged 35-49 years in good health and CMV-seronegative.

V is TRBV28 and J is TRBJ1-5; 7 nucleotides match TRBD1. Trimming at V came to 2 bases and at J to 2 bases, leaving 3 bases not matched to a gene. The CDR3 contains 15 residues. In germline, CDR1 is MDHEN, CDR2 SYDVKM. The CDR3 bases are TGTGCCAGCAGTTTACAGACAGGGCGCAATCAGCCCCAGCATTTT. The encoded protein is CASSLQTGRNQPQHF. Full variable domain (outside the CDR3, taken from reference TRBV28 and TRBJ1-5): DVKVTQSSRYLVKRTGEKVFLECVQDMDHENMFWYRQDPGLGLRLIYFSYDVKMKEKGDIPEGYSVSREKKERFSLILESASTNQTSMYLCASSLQTGRNQPQHFGDGTRLSIL.

On this clone: The junction departs from the called germline gene at one end, perhaps through a read error. The V gene is TRBV7-9, the J gene TRBJ2-7; D might be TRBD1 (5 bases). Germline CDR1 SEHNR, CDR2 FQNEAQ (reference sequence). The CDR3 is made up of 16 amino acids. CDR3 residues: CSSSSMGQVGRDEQYF. The CDR3 DNA reads TGTTCCAGCAGCTCCATGGGGCAAGTCGGACGCGACGAGCAGTACTTC.

This rearrangement joins TRBV9 to TRBJ2-2; 13 bases agree with TRBD2. The CDR3 totals 16 residues. J lost 4 bases, V lost 3 bases, and 3 bases had no gene match. CDR1 is SGDLS, CDR2 YYNGEE, per germline. The CDR3 region has the DNA TGTGCCAGCAGCGCCGGGACTAGCGGGGTCACCGGGGAGCTGTTTTTT. Translation: CASSAGTSGVTGELFF.

J is TRBJ2-7 and V is TRBV10-3; TRBD1 might be the D (6 bases). This CDR3 is 14 amino acids long. In germline, CDR1 is ENHRY, CDR2 SYGVKD. V shed 9 bases and J shed 0 bases, with 15 bases lying between them. CDR3 in amino acids: CAIKTGSDSYEQYF. CDR3 DNA sequence: TGTGCCATTAAGACAGGCTCCGACTCCTACGAGCAGTACTTC.

The rearrangement joins TRBV6-5 to TRBJ2-4, with TRBD1 identical over 10 bases. This CDR3 spans 15 amino acids. The ends lost 0 bases at V and 7 bases at J; junction bases unmatched: 3. In germline, CDR1 is MNHEY, CDR2 SVGAGI. Written as DNA, the CDR3 is TGTGCCAGCAGTTACTCTCGGACAGGGGGGAACATTCAGTACTTC. As protein: CASSYSRTGGNIQYF.

The chain joins TRBV27 to TRBJ1-1, with D possibly TRBD1 on 5 matching bases. V lost 5 bases, J lost 6 bases, and 16 bases lay in between. The CDR3 has 14 amino acids. Germline CDR1 is MNHEY and CDR2 is SMNVEV (reference sequence). CDR3: CASSLTAFTSEAFF. CDR3 DNA sequence: TGTGCCAGCAGTCTGACAGCCTTTACTTCTGAAGCTTTCTTT.

The CDR3 bases are TGTGCCAGCAGTTTGGGGGCGACTAGCGGGAGTGAGCAGTTCTTC. Its translation is CASSLGATSGSEQFF. The rearrangement joins TRBV28 to TRBJ2-1; TRBD2 matches 12 bases. This CDR3 spans 15 amino acids. V shed 3 bases, J shed 9 bases, and the junction held 6 bases outside the gene matches. Per the germline V gene, CDR1 is MDHEN and CDR2 is SYDVKM.

V and J are TRBV4-3 and TRBJ1-1, with 8 bases fitting TRBD1. V dropped 1 base and J dropped 6; count of bases not matched to a gene: 1. Germline V gene sequence: CDR1 LGHNA, CDR2 YSLEER. CDR3 length: 13 residues. The CDR3 nucleotides read TGCGCCAGCAGCCAAGGGGACAGGCCTGAAGCTTTCTTT. Its protein is CASSQGDRPEAFF.